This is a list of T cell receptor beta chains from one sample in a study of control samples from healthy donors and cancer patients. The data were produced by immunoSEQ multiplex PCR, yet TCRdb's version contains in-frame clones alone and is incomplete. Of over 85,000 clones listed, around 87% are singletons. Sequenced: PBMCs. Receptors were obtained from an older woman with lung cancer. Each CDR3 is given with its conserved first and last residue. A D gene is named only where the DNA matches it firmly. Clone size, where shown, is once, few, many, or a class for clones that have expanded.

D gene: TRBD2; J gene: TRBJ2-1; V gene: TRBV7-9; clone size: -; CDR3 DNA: TGTGCCAGCAGCTGGACTAGCGGCCACAATGAGCAGTTCTTC; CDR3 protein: CASSWTSGHNEQFF
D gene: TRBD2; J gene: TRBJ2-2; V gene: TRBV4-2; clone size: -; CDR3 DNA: TGTGCCAGTTCAGCGGGAAACACCGGGGAGCTGTTTTTT; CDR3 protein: CASSAGNTGELFF
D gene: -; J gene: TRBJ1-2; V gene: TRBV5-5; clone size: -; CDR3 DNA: TGTGCCAGCAGCTTGGACAGTAACTATGGCTACACCTTC; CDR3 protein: CASSLDSNYGYTF
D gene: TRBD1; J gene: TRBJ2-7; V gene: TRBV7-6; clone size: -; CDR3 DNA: TGTGCCAGCAGCTACGGACAGGGAGAGGCCTACGAGCAGTACTTC; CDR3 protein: CASSYGQGEAYEQYF
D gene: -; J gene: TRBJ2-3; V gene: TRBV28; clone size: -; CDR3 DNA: TGTGCCAGCAGTTTATCGGGGCCAAGCACAGATACGCAGTATTTT; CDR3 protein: CASSLSGPSTDTQYF
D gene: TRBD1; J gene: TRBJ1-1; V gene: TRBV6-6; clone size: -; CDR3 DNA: TGTGCCAGCAATATAGGGGGCACAAGCACTGAAGCTTTCTTT; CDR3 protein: CASNIGGTSTEAFF
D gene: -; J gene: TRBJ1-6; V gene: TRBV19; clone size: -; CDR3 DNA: TGTGCCAGTAGTATAGTTGATTCACCCCTCCACTTT; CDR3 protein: CASSIVDSPLHF
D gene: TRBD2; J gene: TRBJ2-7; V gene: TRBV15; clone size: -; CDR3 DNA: TGTGCCACCAGCAGAGAGGGCGGGAGATCGTCCGAGCAGTACTTC; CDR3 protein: CATSREGGRSSEQYF
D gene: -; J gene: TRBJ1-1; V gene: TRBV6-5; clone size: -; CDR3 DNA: TGTGCCAGCACCTCAGGGTTGAACACTGAAGCTTTCTTT; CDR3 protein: CASTSGLNTEAFF
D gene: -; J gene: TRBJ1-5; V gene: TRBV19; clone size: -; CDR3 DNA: TGTGCCGCAAAGGAGGCAGGCAATCAGCCCCAGCATTTT; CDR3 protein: CAAKEAGNQPQHF
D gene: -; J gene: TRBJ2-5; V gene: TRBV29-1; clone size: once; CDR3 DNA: TGCAGCGTTAAGTTGCAGGGCCAAGAGACCCAGTACTTC; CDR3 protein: CSVKLQGQETQYF
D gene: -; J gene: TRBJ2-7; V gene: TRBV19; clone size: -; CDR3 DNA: TGTGCCAGTAGTATAGGGCACACCACCTACGAGCAGTACTTC; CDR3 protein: CASSIGHTTYEQYF
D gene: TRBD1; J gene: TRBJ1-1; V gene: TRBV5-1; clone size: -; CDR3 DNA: TGCGCCAGCAGCTTCGGGACAGGGAACACTGAAGCTTTCTTT; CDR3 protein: CASSFGTGNTEAFF
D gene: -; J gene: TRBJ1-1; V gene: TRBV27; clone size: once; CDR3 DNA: TGTGCCAGTCAAAAAGAGGGGTCGGGCACTGAAGCTTTCTTT; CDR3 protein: CASQKEGSGTEAFF
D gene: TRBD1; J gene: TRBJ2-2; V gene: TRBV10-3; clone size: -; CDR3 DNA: TGTGCCATCAGTGAGTCGGAAGGACAGGGTGGCACCGGGGAGCTGTTTTTT; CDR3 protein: CAISESEGQGGTGELFF
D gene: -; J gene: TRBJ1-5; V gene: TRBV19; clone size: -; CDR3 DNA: TGTGCCAGTAGCTCTTTAGGCTTGAACAATCAGCCCCAGCATTTT; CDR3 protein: CASSSLGLNNQPQHF
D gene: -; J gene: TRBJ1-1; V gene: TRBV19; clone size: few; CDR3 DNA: TGTGCCAGTAGGGATATTGATGAAGCTTTCTTT; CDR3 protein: CASRDIDEAFF
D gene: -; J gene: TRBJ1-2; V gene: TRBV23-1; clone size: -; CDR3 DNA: TGCGCCAGCAGGCCACAGGGAAGGAACTATGGCTACACCTTC; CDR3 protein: CASRPQGRNYGYTF
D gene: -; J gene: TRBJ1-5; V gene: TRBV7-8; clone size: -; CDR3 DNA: TGTGCCAGCAGCCTCGGTCCCGGAGTTGGGGGGGCGCGGCAGCCCCAGCATTTT; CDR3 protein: CASSLGPGVGGARQPQHF
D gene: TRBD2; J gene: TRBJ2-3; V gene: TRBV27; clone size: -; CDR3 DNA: TGTGCCAGCAGTTTAGGAGGGGGGGGACTAGCGGACACAGATACGCAGTATTTT; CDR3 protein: CASSLGGGGLADTDTQYF
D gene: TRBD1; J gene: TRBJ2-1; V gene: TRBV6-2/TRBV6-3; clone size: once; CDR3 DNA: TGTGCCAGCAGTTCCTTCCCGGGACAGGGGGTTAATAATGAGCAGTTCTTC; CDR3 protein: CASSSFPGQGVNNEQFF
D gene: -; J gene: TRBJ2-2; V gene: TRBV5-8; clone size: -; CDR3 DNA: TGTGCCAGCAGCTTGAAGAGCGTCGCGAACACCGGGGAGCTGTTTTTT; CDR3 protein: CASSLKSVANTGELFF
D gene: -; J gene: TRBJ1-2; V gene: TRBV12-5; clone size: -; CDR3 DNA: TGTGCTAGTGGTTTAGCTAGACAGTTCCCCTCTCGCAACTATGGCTACACCTTC; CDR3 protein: CASGLARQFPSRNYGYTF
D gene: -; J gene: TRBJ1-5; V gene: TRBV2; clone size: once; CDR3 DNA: TGTGCCAGCAGTGACTCAGGGACACAGCCCCAGCATTTT; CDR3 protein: CASSDSGTQPQHF
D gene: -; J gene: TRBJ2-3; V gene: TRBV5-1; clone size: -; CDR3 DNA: TGCGCCAGCAGCCCCGGTGAGCTAGATACGCAGTATTTT; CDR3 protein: CASSPGELDTQYF
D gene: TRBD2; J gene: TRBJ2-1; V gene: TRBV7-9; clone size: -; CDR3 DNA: TGTGCCAGCAGGTCTAGCGGGGGGCCGGAAGAGCAGTTCTTC; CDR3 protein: CASRSSGGPEEQFF
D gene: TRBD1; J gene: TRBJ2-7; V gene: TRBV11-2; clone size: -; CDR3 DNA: TGTGCCAGCAGCTTAGAAGCGCAGGGGGCTAAAGAGCAGTACTTC; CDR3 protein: CASSLEAQGAKEQYF
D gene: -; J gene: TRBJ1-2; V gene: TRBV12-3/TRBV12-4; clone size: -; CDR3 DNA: TGTGCCAGCAGTCCCACCGTCGATGGCTACACCTTC; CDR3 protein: CASSPTVDGYTF
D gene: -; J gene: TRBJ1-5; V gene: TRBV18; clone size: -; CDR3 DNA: TGTGCCAGCTCACCGAACCCAGATCAGCCCCAGCATTTT; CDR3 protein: CASSPNPDQPQHF
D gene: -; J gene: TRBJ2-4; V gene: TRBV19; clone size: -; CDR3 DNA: TGTGCCAGTAGTACCCCAGGGGTAGCCAAAAACATTCAGTACTTC; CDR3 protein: CASSTPGVAKNIQYF
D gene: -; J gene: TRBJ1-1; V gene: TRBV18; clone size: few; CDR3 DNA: TGTGCCAGCTCACCATTTTTCGCGGTGGTGAACACTGAAGCTTTCTTT; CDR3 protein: CASSPFFAVVNTEAFF
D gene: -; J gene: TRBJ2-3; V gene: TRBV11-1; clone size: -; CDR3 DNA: TGTGCCAGCAGCTTAGGTTCGAGTAGCTTGGATGATACGCAGTATTTT; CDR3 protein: CASSLGSSSLDDTQYF
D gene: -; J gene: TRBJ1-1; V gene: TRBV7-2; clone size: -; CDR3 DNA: TGTGCCAGCAGCTTAGCGCCCCCCCCAACCAACACTGAAGCTTTCTTT; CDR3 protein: CASSLAPPPTNTEAFF
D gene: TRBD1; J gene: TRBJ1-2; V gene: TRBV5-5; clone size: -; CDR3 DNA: TGTGCCAGCAGCTTGTCGATGAATTCAGGGGACAGGGGAGGACCTTTC; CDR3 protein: CASSLSMNSGDRGGPF
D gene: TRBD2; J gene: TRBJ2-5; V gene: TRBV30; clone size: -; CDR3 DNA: TGTGCCTGGAATCTGGTGGGGGGAGGGATAGGGACCCAGTACTTC; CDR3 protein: CAWNLVGGGIGTQYF
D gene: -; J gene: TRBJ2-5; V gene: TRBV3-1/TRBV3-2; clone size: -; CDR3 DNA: TGTGCCAGCAGCCAGCGGGCGTACCAAGAGACCCAGTACTTC; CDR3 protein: CASSQRAYQETQYF
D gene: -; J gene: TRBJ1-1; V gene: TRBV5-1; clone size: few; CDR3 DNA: TGCGCCAGCAGCTTGAGCGCATCTACCACTGAAGCTTTCTTT; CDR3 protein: CASSLSASTTEAFF
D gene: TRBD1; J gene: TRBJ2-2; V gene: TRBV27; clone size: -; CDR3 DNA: TGTGCCAGCAGTCCCAGGGGACAGGGAAGGACCGGGGAGCTGTTTTTT; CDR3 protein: CASSPRGQGRTGELFF
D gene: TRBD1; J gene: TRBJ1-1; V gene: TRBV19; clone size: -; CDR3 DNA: TGTGCCAGTAGTAAGGGGGCGCAGAGGACTGAAGCTTTCTTT; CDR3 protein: CASSKGAQRTEAFF
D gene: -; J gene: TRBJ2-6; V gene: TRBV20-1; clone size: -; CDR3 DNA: TGCAGTGCTAGTGTCCCGAGCTCTGGGGCCAACGTCCTGACTTTC; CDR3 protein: CSASVPSSGANVLTF
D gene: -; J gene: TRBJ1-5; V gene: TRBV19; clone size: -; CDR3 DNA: TGTGCCAGTAGTATAGAGACAGGTAGCAATCAGCCCCAGCATTTT; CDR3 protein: CASSIETGSNQPQHF
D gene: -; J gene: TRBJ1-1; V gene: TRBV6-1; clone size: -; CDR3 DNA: TGTGCCAGCAGTGAATATTTCTCTGGCCGACTGAACACTGAAGCTTTCTTT; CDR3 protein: CASSEYFSGRLNTEAFF
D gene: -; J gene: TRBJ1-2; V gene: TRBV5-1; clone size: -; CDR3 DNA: TGCGCCAGCAGCTTGGACAGGGTCTCCTATGGCTACACCTTC; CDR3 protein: CASSLDRVSYGYTF
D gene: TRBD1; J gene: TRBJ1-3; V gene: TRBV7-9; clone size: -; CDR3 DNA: TGTGCCAGCAGCTTAGCGCTTGGAAGGCAGGGGGCCTCTGGAAACACCATATATTTT; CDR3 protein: CASSLALGRQGASGNTIYF
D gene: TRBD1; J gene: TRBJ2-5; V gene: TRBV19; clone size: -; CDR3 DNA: TGTGCCAGTAGTATAGAGAGACAGGGAAAAGAGACCCAGTACTTC; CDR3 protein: CASSIERQGKETQYF
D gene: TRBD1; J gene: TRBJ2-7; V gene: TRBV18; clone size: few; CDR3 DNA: TGTGCCAGCTCGCCCAGGAGGACAGGGGCCTACGAGCAGTACTTC; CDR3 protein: CASSPRRTGAYEQYF
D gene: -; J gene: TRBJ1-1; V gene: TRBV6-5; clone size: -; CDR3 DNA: TGTGCCAGCAGTTCTAGGGTGAACACTGAAGCTTTCTTT; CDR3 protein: CASSSRVNTEAFF
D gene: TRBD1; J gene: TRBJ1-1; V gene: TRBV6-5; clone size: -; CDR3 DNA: TGTGCCAGCAGACCGACAGGGGTAGAGAACACTGAAGCTTTCTTT; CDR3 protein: CASRPTGVENTEAFF
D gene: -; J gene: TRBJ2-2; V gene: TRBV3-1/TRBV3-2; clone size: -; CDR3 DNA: TGTGCCAGCAGCCAATGGAACCGTCTGGGCACCGGGGAGCTGTTTTTT; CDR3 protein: CASSQWNRLGTGELFF
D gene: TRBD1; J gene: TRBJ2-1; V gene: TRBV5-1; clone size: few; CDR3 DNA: TGCGCCAGCAGCCCGGGACAGGGAGAGAATGAGCAGTTCTTC; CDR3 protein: CASSPGQGENEQFF
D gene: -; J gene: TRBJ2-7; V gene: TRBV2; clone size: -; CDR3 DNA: TGTGCCAGCTCTCTCTACGAGCAGTACTTC; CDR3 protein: CASSLYEQYF
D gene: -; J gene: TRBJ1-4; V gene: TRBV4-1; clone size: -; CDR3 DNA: TGCGCCAGCAGCCAAGGGGTTTATGAAAAACTGTTTTTT; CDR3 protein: CASSQGVYEKLFF
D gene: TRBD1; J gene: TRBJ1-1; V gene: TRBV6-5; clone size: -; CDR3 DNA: TGTGCCAGCAGCCTGGACAGGGGGGACACTGAAGCTTTCTTT; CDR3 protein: CASSLDRGDTEAFF
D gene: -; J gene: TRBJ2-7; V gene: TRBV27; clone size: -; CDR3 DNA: TGTGCCAGCACCCAGAACTCCGGGGCTTACGAGCAGTACTTC; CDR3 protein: CASTQNSGAYEQYF
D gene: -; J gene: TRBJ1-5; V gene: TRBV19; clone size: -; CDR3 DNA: TGTGCCAGTGGGTCTGACGGCCTAATCAATCAGCCCCAGCATTTT; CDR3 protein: CASGSDGLINQPQHF
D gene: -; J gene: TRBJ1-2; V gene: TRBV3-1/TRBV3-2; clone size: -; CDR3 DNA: TGTGCCAGCAGCCGCCCAGGACTACAGGGTAACTATGGCTACACCTTC; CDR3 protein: CASSRPGLQGNYGYTF
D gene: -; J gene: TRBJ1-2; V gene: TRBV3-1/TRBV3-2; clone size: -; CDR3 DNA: TGTGCCAGCAGCCAGACAGCCGGGGGCTACACCTTC; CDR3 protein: CASSQTAGGYTF
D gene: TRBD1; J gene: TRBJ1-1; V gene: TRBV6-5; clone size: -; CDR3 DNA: TGTGCCAGCAGTTACCCAGGGGGGGCTGAAGCTTTCTTT; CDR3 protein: CASSYPGGAEAFF
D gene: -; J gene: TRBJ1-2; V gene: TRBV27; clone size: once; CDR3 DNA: TGTGCCAGCAGTACCGCAGGGGAGGGCTACACCTTC; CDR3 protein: CASSTAGEGYTF